The present TCR beta chain was sequenced within a study of CD8+ T cells in alopecia areata. The overall study: The authors scored treated patients' severity by affected scalp percentage.

RNA extraction was followed by reverse transcription into cDNA, which acted as the sequencing template. Only in-frame clones appear in the TCRdb table, and some are missing; sequencing was by immunoSEQ multiplex PCR. The sample includes 150,000 to 250,000 clones, 60% to 70% of them seen just once. Concerning this clone: Antigen specificity is unknown.

The sample's treatment: oral pan-JAK inhibitor, 5-10 mg twice daily. Study observations and caveats: Compared with normal scalp, lesional scalp had higher clonality and more expanded CD8+ clones. Scalp clonality and expanded CD8+ clones among the top 100 were significantly decreased by tofacitinib.

The germline V gene has CDR1 SGHRS and CDR2 YFSETQ. The ends were cut back, 1 base at V and 0 bases at J, with 8 bases in the middle. CDR3 length: 15 amino acids. This TCR derives from a human donor with alopecia areata. The sequencing used CD4+ T cells sorted from blood, collected at week 4, from a patient treated with tofacitinib. The V and J genes are TRBV5-1 and TRBJ1-5; a possible D gene is TRBD1 (5 bases). Written as DNA, the CDR3 is TGCGCCAGCAGCTTGAGGGGAAATAGCAATCAGCCCCAGCATTTT. Translation gives CASSLRGNSNQPQHF.